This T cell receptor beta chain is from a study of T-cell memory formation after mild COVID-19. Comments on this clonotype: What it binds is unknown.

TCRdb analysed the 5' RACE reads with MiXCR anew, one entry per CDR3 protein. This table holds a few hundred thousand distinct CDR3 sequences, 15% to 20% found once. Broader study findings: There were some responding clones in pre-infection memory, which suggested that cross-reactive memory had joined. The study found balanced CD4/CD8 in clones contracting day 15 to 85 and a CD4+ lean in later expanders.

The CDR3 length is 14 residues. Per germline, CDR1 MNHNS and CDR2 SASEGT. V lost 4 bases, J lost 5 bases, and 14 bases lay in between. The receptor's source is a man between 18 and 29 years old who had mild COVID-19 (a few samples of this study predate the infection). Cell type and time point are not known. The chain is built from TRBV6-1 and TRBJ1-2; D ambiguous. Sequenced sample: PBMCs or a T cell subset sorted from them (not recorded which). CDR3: CASSVGPSSYGYTF. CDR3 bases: TGTGCCAGCAGTGTGGGCCCGAGTAGTTATGGCTACACCTTC.